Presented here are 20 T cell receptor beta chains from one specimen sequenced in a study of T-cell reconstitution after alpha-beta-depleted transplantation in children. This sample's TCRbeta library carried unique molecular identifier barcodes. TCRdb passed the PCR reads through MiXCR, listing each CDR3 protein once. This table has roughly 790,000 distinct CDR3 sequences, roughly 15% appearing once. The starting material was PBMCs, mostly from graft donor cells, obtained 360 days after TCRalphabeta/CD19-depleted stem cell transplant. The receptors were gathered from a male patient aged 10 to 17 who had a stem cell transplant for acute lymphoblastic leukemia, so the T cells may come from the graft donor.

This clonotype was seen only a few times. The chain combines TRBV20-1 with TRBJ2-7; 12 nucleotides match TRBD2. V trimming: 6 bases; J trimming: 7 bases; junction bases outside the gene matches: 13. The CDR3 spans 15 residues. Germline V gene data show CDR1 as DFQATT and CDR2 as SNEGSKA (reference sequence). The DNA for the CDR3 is TGCAGTGCCATCAGACTAGCGGGAGTTCGGGGAGAGCAGTACTTC. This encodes CSAIRLAGVRGEQYF.

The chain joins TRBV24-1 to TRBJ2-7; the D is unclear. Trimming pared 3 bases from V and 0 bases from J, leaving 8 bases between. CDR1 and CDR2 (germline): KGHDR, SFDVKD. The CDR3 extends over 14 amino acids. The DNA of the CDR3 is TGTGCCACCAGTGATGGTCCGCCCTCCTACGAGCAGTACTTC. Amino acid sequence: CATSDGPPSYEQYF.

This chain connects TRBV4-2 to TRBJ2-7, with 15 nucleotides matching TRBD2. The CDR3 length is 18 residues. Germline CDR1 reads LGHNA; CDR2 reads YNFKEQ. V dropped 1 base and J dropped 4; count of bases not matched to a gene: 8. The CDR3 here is CASSQALTGTSGRYEQYF. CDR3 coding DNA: TGTGCCAGCAGCCAAGCCCTTACCGGGACTAGCGGGAGGTACGAGCAGTACTTC.

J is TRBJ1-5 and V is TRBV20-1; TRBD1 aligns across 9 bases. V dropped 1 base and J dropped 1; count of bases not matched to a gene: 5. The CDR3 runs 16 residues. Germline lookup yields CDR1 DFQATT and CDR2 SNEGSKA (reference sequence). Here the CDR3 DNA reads TGCAGTGCTAGAGGGGACAGGGAATGGAGCAATCAGCCCCAGCATTTT. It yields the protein CSARGDREWSNQPQHF.

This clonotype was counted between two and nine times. The CDR3 loop reads CSASPTLAGGPAGTDTQYF. CDR3 nucleotides: TGCAGTGCTAGCCCTACACTAGCGGGAGGGCCGGCTGGCACAGATACGCAGTATTTT. The chain uses TRBV20-1 and TRBJ2-3; the match to TRBD2 covers 13 bases. CDR1 and CDR2 from the germline V gene are DFQATT and SNEGSKA (reference sequence). There are 19 residues in the CDR3. V was clipped by 3 bases and J by 1 base; unmatched bases: 13.

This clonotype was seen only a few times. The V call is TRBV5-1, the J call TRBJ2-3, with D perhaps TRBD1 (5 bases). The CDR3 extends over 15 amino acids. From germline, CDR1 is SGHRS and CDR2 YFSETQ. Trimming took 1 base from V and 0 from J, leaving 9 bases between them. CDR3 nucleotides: TGCGCCAGCAGCTTGACGGACACTAGCACAGATACGCAGTATTTT. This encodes CASSLTDTSTDTQYF.

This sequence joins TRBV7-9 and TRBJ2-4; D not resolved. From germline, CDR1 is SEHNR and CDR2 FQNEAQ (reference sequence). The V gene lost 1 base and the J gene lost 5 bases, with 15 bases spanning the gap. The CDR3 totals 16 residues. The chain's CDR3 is CASSLVGRTVENIQYF. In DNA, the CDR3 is TGTGCCAGCAGCTTAGTGGGCCGTACAGTGGAAAACATTCAGTACTTC. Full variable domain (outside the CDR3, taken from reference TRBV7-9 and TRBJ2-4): DTGVSQNPRHKITKRGQNVTFRCDPISEHNRLYWYRQTLGQGPEFLTYFQNEAQLEKSRLLSDRFSAERPKGSFSTLEIQRTEQGDSAMYLCASSLVGRTVENIQYFGAGTRLSVL.

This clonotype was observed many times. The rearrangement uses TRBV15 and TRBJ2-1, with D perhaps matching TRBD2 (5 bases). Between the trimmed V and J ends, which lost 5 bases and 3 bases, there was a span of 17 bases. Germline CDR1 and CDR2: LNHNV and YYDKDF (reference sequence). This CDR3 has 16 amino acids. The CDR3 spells CATSPIRGSFYNEQFF. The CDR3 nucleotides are TGTGCCACCAGCCCGATCAGAGGGAGCTTCTACAATGAGCAGTTCTTC.

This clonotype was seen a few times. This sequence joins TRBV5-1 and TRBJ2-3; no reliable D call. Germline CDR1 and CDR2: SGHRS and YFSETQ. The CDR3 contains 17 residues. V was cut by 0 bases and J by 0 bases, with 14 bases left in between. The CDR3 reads CASSLERSDFSTDTQYF. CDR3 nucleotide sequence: TGCGCCAGCAGCTTGGAACGGTCAGACTTTAGCACAGATACGCAGTATTTT.

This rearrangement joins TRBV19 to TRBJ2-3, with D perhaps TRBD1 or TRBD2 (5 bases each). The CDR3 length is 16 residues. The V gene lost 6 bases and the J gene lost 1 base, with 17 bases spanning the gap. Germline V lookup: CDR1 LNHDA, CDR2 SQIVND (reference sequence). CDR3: CASSLAGQGGTDTQYF. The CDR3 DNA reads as TGTGCCAGTAGCCTCGCCGGGCAGGGAGGCACAGATACGCAGTATTTT.

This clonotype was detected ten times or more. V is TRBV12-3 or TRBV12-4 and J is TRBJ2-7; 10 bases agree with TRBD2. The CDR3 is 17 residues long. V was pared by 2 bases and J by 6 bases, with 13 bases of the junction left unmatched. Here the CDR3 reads CASSLTLGLAGVGEQYF. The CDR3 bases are TGTGCCAGCAGTTTAACCCTGGGGCTAGCGGGAGTAGGCGAGCAGTACTTC.

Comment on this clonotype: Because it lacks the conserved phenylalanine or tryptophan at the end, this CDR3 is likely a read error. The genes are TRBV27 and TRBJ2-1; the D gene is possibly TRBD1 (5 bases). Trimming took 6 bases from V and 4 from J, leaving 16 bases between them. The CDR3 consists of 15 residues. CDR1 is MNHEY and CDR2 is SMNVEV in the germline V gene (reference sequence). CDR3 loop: CASSWGGDLYNEQFL. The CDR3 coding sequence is TGTGCCAGCAGCTGGGGCGGTGACCTATACAATGAGCAGTTCTTG.

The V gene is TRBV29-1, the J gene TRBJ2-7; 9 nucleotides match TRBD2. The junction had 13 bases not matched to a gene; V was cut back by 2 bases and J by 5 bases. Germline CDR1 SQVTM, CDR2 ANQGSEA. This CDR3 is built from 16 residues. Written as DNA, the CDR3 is TGCAGCGTTGAAACTGAGCGCGGGAGGGCCATCGACGAGCAGTACTTC. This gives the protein CSVETERGRAIDEQYF.

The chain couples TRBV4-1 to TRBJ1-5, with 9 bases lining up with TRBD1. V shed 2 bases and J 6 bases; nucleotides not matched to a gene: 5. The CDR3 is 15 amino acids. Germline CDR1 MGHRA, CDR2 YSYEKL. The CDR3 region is CASSQPGQGFQPQHF. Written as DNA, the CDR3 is TGCGCCAGCAGCCAACCGGGACAGGGATTTCAGCCCCAGCATTTT.

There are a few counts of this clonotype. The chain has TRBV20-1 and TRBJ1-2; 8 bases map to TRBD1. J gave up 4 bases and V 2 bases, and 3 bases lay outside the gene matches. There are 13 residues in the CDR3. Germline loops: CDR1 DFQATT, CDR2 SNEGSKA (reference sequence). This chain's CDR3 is CSARQGAIYGYTF. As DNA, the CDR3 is TGCAGTGCTAGACAGGGGGCGATCTATGGCTACACCTTC.

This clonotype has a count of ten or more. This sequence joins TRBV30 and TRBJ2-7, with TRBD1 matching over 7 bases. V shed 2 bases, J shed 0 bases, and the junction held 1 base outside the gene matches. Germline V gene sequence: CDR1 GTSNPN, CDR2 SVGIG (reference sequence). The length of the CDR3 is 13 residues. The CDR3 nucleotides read TGTGCCTGGAGTCCAGGGGGCTCCTACGAGCAGTACTTC. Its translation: CAWSPGGSYEQYF.

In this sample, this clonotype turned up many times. The CDR3 is CATSDPRGVNYGYTF. CDR3 coding DNA: TGTGCCACCAGTGATCCCCGCGGGGTCAACTATGGCTACACCTTC. This rearrangement joins TRBV24-1 to TRBJ1-2; no reliable D call. This CDR3 is 15 amino acids long. Looked up from germline, CDR1 is KGHDR and CDR2 is SFDVKD. Trimming removed 3 bases from V and 2 bases from J, with 12 bases in between.

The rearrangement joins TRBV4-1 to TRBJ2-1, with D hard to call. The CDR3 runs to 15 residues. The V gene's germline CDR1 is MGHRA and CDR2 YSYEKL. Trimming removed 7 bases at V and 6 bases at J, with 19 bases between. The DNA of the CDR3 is TGCGCCAGCATCTCTGCCCATGCCTCCCCCAATGAGCAGTTCTTC. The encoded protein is CASISAHASPNEQFF.

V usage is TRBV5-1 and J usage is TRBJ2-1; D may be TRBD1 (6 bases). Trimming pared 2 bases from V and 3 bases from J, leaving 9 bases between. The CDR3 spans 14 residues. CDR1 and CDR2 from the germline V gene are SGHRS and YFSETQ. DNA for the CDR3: TGCGCCAGCAGCTTAACAGGGATCTACAATGAGCAGTTCTTC. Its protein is CASSLTGIYNEQFF.

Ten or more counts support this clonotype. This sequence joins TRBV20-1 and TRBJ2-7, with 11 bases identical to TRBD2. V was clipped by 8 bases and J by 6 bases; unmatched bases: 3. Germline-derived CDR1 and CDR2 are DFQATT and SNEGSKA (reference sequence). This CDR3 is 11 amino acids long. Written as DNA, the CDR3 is TGCAGTCCACTAGCGGGAGTCGAGCAGTACTTC. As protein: CSPLAGVEQYF.